This T cell receptor (beta chain) originates from a study of blood T cells in healthy people across ages. Study-wide context: Per every two T cells, about one barcoded beta molecule was captured by template switching.

Study results and caveats: Long-lived donors exceeded aged donors in naive CD4+ cells and diversity.

With V trimmed by 7 bases and J by 5 bases, 6 bases remained unmatched. Per germline, CDR1 SGHTA and CDR2 FQGNSA. The CDR3 runs 14 residues. This clonotype was observed a handful of times. Its antigen is unknown. This sequence may be a read error, since a much larger clone differs from it by one base. PCR was performed a second time for about 6 to 12 cycles using a sample-barcoded 5' primer and a J-beta primer mix. TCRdb re-called the 5' RACE reads through MiXCR, storing one row per CDR3 protein. The table has about 640,000 distinct CDR3 sequences, 25% to 35% seen once; the top ten hold around a sixth. Donors gave 8 to 10 milliliters of peripheral blood apiece.

Sequences were obtained from blood. The TCR originated in a woman of 80 years or more in good health. The rearrangement uses TRBV7-2 and TRBJ2-1; 9 nucleotides align to TRBD2. CDR3 sequence: CASMGGGADNEQFF. DNA for the CDR3: TGTGCCAGCATGGGCGGGGGGGCGGACAATGAGCAGTTCTTC.